The T cell receptor (beta chain) under discussion was sequenced for a study of T-cell reconstitution after alpha-beta-depleted transplantation in children. Note on this clonotype: Its antigen is unidentified.

Study observations and caveats: Reported findings indicate that, about two months after transplant, alpha-beta T cells came from several hundred expanded clones, which were derived from non-depleted graft cells. A year post-transplant, T-cell counts and diversity derived mostly from newly produced T cells.

TCRbeta library preparation incorporated unique molecular identifiers. TCRdb processed the PCR reads anew with MiXCR; each CDR3 protein has one entry. The table records 550,000 to 800,000 distinct CDR3 sequences, 10% to 15% of them present only once. From germline, CDR1 is SEHNR and CDR2 FQNEAQ (reference sequence). V shed 5 bases and J shed 7 bases, with 17 bases lying between them. This CDR3 comprises 14 residues. The J gene is TRBJ2-5, the V gene TRBV7-9; D tentatively reads TRBD1 or TRBD2 (5 bases each). Sequenced here: PBMCs, sampled before TCRalphabeta/CD19-depleted stem cell transplant. The sequence came from a girl between 2 and 10 years old with congenital amegakaryocytic thrombocytopenia, due to receive a stem cell transplant. The chain's CDR3 is CASSPGRIEGTQYF. The DNA of the CDR3 is TGTGCCAGCAGCCCGGGACGCATTGAGGGGACCCAGTACTTC. The whole variable domain, remainder taken from reference TRBV7-9 and TRBJ2-5, is DTGVSQNPRHKITKRGQNVTFRCDPISEHNRLYWYRQTLGQGPEFLTYFQNEAQLEKSRLLSDRFSAERPKGSFSTLEIQRTEQGDSAMYLCASSPGRIEGTQYFGPGTRLLVL.